These T cell receptor beta chains were read from a single sample in a study of Ad26.COV2.S vaccination and SARS-CoV-2 variants. Assay: immunoSEQ multiplex PCR; the TCRdb copy retains only in-frame clones and omits some. The top ten hold over 1.3% of the sample, which has about 680,000 clones, around 92% seen once. This specimen was peripheral blood, taken in a trial of Ad26.COV2.S vaccine versus placebo. The origin of the receptors is a person aged 18-65 years who received the Ad26.COV2.S COVID-19 vaccine or a placebo. CDR3s include the opening cysteine and the closing phenylalanine or tryptophan. D genes are given only for firm matches. The size entry is marked missing in some rows and otherwise reads once, few, many or a size class.

clone_size: .; v_call: TRBV27; d_call: TRBD2; j_call: TRBJ2-7; cdr3_nt: TGTGCCAGCAGTTTGTCGGCGGGACTAGCGATACACGAGCAGTACTTC; cdr3_aa: CASSLSAGLAIHEQYF
clone_size: .; v_call: TRBV7-2; d_call: .; j_call: TRBJ2-5; cdr3_nt: TGTGCCAGCAGCTTAGTCGGGCAAGAGACCCAGTACTTC; cdr3_aa: CASSLVGQETQYF
clone_size: .; v_call: TRBV30; d_call: .; j_call: TRBJ1-2; cdr3_nt: TGTGCCTGGGAGGCCCGTGGCTACACCTTC; cdr3_aa: CAWEARGYTF
clone_size: .; v_call: TRBV7-9; d_call: .; j_call: TRBJ2-7; cdr3_nt: TGTGCCAGCAGCTTAGAGGACCCCTACGAGCAGTACTTC; cdr3_aa: CASSLEDPYEQYF
clone_size: .; v_call: TRBV20-1; d_call: .; j_call: TRBJ2-1; cdr3_nt: TGCAGTGCTAGTCCCCTACGGACGAATTACAATGAGCAGTTCTTC; cdr3_aa: CSASPLRTNYNEQFF
clone_size: .; v_call: TRBV25-1; d_call: .; j_call: TRBJ2-1; cdr3_nt: TGTGCCAGCAGTGCGTGGGGGCAGGGGAGTAATGAGCAGTTCTTC; cdr3_aa: CASSAWGQGSNEQFF
clone_size: once; v_call: TRBV6-5; d_call: .; j_call: TRBJ2-7; cdr3_nt: TGTGCCAGCAGTTACTCATCGGGATCCGCCTACGAGCAGTACTTC; cdr3_aa: CASSYSSGSAYEQYF
clone_size: .; v_call: TRBV30; d_call: .; j_call: TRBJ1-2; cdr3_nt: TGTGCCTGGGGGACGGGGATCAACTATGGCTACACCTTC; cdr3_aa: CAWGTGINYGYTF
clone_size: .; v_call: TRBV7-3; d_call: .; j_call: TRBJ1-1; cdr3_nt: TGTGCCAGCAGCGTGTCTTTCATGAACACTGAAGCTTTCTTT; cdr3_aa: CASSVSFMNTEAFF
clone_size: .; v_call: TRBV5-1; d_call: .; j_call: TRBJ2-1; cdr3_nt: TGCGCCAGCAGCCACGAACCAGGGGTCCACAATGAGCAGTTCTTC; cdr3_aa: CASSHEPGVHNEQFF
clone_size: once; v_call: TRBV10-2; d_call: .; j_call: TRBJ2-1; cdr3_nt: TGCGCCAGCAGTGAGCCGGGCCTCTACAATGAGCAGTTCTTC; cdr3_aa: CASSEPGLYNEQFF
clone_size: .; v_call: TRBV6-2/TRBV6-3; d_call: .; j_call: TRBJ2-7; cdr3_nt: TGTGCCAGCAGTTTGTTGACTTCCTCCTACGAGCAGTACTTC; cdr3_aa: CASSLLTSSYEQYF
clone_size: .; v_call: TRBV5-1; d_call: .; j_call: TRBJ2-2; cdr3_nt: TGCGCCAGCAGCTTCCCACCTGACAGGAACACCGGGGAGCTGTTTTTT; cdr3_aa: CASSFPPDRNTGELFF
clone_size: .; v_call: TRBV12-5; d_call: .; j_call: TRBJ2-2; cdr3_nt: TGTGCTAGTGGCCCCCCATTTACCGGGGAGCTGTTTTTT; cdr3_aa: CASGPPFTGELFF
clone_size: .; v_call: TRBV7-2; d_call: .; j_call: TRBJ2-7; cdr3_nt: TGTGCCAGCAGCTTAGATACTCTTTTGGGGTACGAGCAGTACTTC; cdr3_aa: CASSLDTLLGYEQYF
clone_size: .; v_call: TRBV30; d_call: .; j_call: TRBJ2-7; cdr3_nt: TGTGCCTGGAACCAGGGCAGTTCCTACGAGCAGTACTTC; cdr3_aa: CAWNQGSSYEQYF
clone_size: few; v_call: TRBV6-6; d_call: .; j_call: TRBJ1-5; cdr3_nt: TGTGCCAGCAGTTACCTCCCTCAGGGGAGTACTCAGCCCCAGCATTTT; cdr3_aa: CASSYLPQGSTQPQHF
clone_size: .; v_call: TRBV6-2/TRBV6-3; d_call: TRBD1; j_call: TRBJ1-1; cdr3_nt: TGTGCCAGCAGTCAAAGACAGGGTCGGATGAACACTGAAGCTTTCTTT; cdr3_aa: CASSQRQGRMNTEAFF
clone_size: .; v_call: TRBV5-6; d_call: TRBD1; j_call: TRBJ2-7; cdr3_nt: TGTGCCAGCAGCGAGGCGGGACAGGTTTTATCCTACGAGCAGTACTTC; cdr3_aa: CASSEAGQVLSYEQYF
clone_size: .; v_call: TRBV12-3/TRBV12-4; d_call: .; j_call: TRBJ2-2; cdr3_nt: TGTGCCAGCAGCTTAACGAGGGGGGAGCTGTTTTTT; cdr3_aa: CASSLTRGELFF
clone_size: .; v_call: TRBV30; d_call: .; j_call: TRBJ1-1; cdr3_nt: TGTGCCTGGAGTCTCTGGGTACGGAACACTGAAGCTTTCTTT; cdr3_aa: CAWSLWVRNTEAFF
clone_size: .; v_call: TRBV3-1/TRBV3-2; d_call: .; j_call: TRBJ2-7; cdr3_nt: TGTGCCAGCAGCCAAGCGGGGCCCAAATGGGAGCAGTACTTC; cdr3_aa: CASSQAGPKWEQYF
clone_size: .; v_call: TRBV6-2/TRBV6-3; d_call: .; j_call: TRBJ2-1; cdr3_nt: TGTGCCAGCAGTTACTCGATAAGGGTTGGTATGACAGTTGAGCAGTTCTTC; cdr3_aa: CASSYSIRVGMTVEQFF
clone_size: .; v_call: TRBV19; d_call: .; j_call: TRBJ2-1; cdr3_nt: TGTGCCAGTAAAAGAGAAAATGAGCAGTTCTTC; cdr3_aa: CASKRENEQFF
clone_size: .; v_call: TRBV19; d_call: .; j_call: TRBJ2-7; cdr3_nt: TGTGCCAGTCAACGGAAGCTCCAGGAGCCCTACTTC; cdr3_aa: CASQRKLQEPYF
clone_size: .; v_call: TRBV18; d_call: .; j_call: TRBJ2-2; cdr3_nt: TGTGCCAGCTCACCTGGGGTGGCTTTCCAGAACACCGGGGAGCTGTTTTTT; cdr3_aa: CASSPGVAFQNTGELFF
clone_size: .; v_call: TRBV28; d_call: TRBD1; j_call: TRBJ2-5; cdr3_nt: TGTGCCAGCAGGGGACAGGCCCCTATCTCGGGGACCCAGTACTTC; cdr3_aa: CASRGQAPISGTQYF
clone_size: few; v_call: TRBV19; d_call: .; j_call: TRBJ2-7; cdr3_nt: TGTGCCAGTAGTATGGTCACAGGGACCGAGCAGTACTTC; cdr3_aa: CASSMVTGTEQYF
clone_size: .; v_call: TRBV29-1; d_call: TRBD2; j_call: TRBJ2-3; cdr3_nt: TGCAGCGTGCGACTAGCGCTCAGCACAGATACGCAGTATTTT; cdr3_aa: CSVRLALSTDTQYF
clone_size: .; v_call: TRBV7-9; d_call: .; j_call: TRBJ2-3; cdr3_nt: TGTGCCAGTCAGCCGAGTTCAGATACGCAGTATTTT; cdr3_aa: CASQPSSDTQYF
clone_size: .; v_call: TRBV6-1; d_call: TRBD1; j_call: TRBJ2-7; cdr3_nt: TGTGCCAGCAGTGAGCCGGGACAGGGCATATACGAGCAGTACTTC; cdr3_aa: CASSEPGQGIYEQYF
clone_size: .; v_call: TRBV18; d_call: .; j_call: TRBJ2-3; cdr3_nt: TGTGCCAGCTCTTCCCTAGATACGCAGTATTTT; cdr3_aa: CASSSLDTQYF
clone_size: few; v_call: TRBV6-4; d_call: .; j_call: TRBJ1-1; cdr3_nt: TGTGCCAGCAGTCCACAAATGAACACTGAAGCTTTCTTT; cdr3_aa: CASSPQMNTEAFF
clone_size: .; v_call: TRBV5-1; d_call: .; j_call: TRBJ2-7; cdr3_nt: TGCGCCAGCAGCTTGGGTGACTGGTCCTACGAGCAGTACTTC; cdr3_aa: CASSLGDWSYEQYF
clone_size: .; v_call: TRBV15; d_call: .; j_call: TRBJ1-6; cdr3_nt: TGTGCCACCAGCAGAGGCGGCTTGGGCTCACCCCTCCACTTT; cdr3_aa: CATSRGGLGSPLHF
clone_size: .; v_call: TRBV5-1; d_call: .; j_call: TRBJ2-7; cdr3_nt: TGCGCCAGCAGCTTGGCGGGGGGCACCCTCTCCTACGAGCAGTACTTC; cdr3_aa: CASSLAGGTLSYEQYF
clone_size: .; v_call: TRBV27; d_call: .; j_call: TRBJ1-6; cdr3_nt: TGTGCCAGCAGTTTATCCGGGTTCGGTTCACCCCTCCACTTT; cdr3_aa: CASSLSGFGSPLHF
clone_size: .; v_call: TRBV10-1; d_call: .; j_call: TRBJ1-1; cdr3_nt: TGCGCCAGCAGTGAGAGGGTGGATAGGAGATCTGCTTTCTTT; cdr3_aa: CASSERVDRRSAFF
clone_size: few; v_call: TRBV3-1/TRBV3-2; d_call: .; j_call: TRBJ2-3; cdr3_nt: TGTGCCAGCAGCCCCAGTGTGCGGGTCACAGATACGCAGTATTTT; cdr3_aa: CASSPSVRVTDTQYF
clone_size: .; v_call: TRBV18; d_call: .; j_call: TRBJ2-7; cdr3_nt: TGTGCCAGCTCACCAAGGGGGGCAGGGGTGTACGAGCAGTACTTC; cdr3_aa: CASSPRGAGVYEQYF
clone_size: .; v_call: TRBV27; d_call: .; j_call: TRBJ2-2; cdr3_nt: TGTGCCAGCAGTATGGGAGTGGGGGCCACCGGGGAGCTGTTTTTT; cdr3_aa: CASSMGVGATGELFF
clone_size: .; v_call: TRBV5-6; d_call: TRBD1; j_call: TRBJ2-7; cdr3_nt: TGTGCCAGCAGCTTGGCAGGGGGCCACTACGAGCAGTACTTC; cdr3_aa: CASSLAGGHYEQYF
clone_size: .; v_call: TRBV12-3/TRBV12-4; d_call: .; j_call: TRBJ1-2; cdr3_nt: TGTGCCAGCAGTTTGCAGACAAACTATGGCTACACCTTC; cdr3_aa: CASSLQTNYGYTF
clone_size: .; v_call: TRBV14; d_call: .; j_call: TRBJ2-1; cdr3_nt: TGTGCCAGCAGCCAAGATCATAGGCTAGCGAGTGACGATGAGCAGTTCTTC; cdr3_aa: CASSQDHRLASDDEQFF